Sequencing of this TCR beta chain was carried out in a study of Graves' ophthalmopathy and Graves' hyperthyroidism. Amplified TCR beta CDR3 regions were obtained using RNA transcripts as template. RT-PCR was first run with HTBI primers, then multiplex PCR in a second round. TCRdb redid the calling of the multiplex PCR reads with MiXCR, one entry per CDR3 protein. The sample lists roughly 700,000 distinct CDR3 sequences; approximately 40% were seen once. With 2 bases removed from V and 7 bases from J, the gap between germline ends came to 14 bases. The CDR3 sequence is 14 residues long. In germline, CDR1 is ENHRY, CDR2 SYGVKD.

V usage is TRBV10-3 and J usage is TRBJ1-2; D is uncertain. This sequence originates from an adult man with Graves' ophthalmopathy. The sample taken for sequencing was peripheral blood. This CDR3 is CAISEGPGLGGYTF. DNA for the CDR3: TGTGCCATCAGTGAGGGACCCGGGCTGGGTGGCTACACCTTC.